The 8 T cell receptor beta chains presented below share a single source sample, sequenced in a study of blood T cell repertoires in COVID-19 (dated by TCRdb to 2020 to 2022). Library method: the immunoSEQ multiplex PCR assay. The clones in this table, taken by TCRdb from immuneACCESS, are in-frame only. Not every clone is retained; where verified, under half of the shortfall comes from an unresolved V gene, and the cause of the rest is unknown. Counted in this sample were roughly 380,000 clones; 70% to 85% of them appeared once. The top ten hold about 1.2% of the sample. Sequenced sample: peripheral blood. The receptors stem from a human donor with acute or convalescent COVID-19. The donor label of this sample is uncertain.

V and J are TRBV6-1 and TRBJ2-3; 7 nucleotides line up with TRBD2. Germline CDR1 and CDR2: MNHNS and SASEGT. The CDR3 has 16 amino acids. V shed 1 base and J 4 bases; nucleotides not matched to a gene: 8. This CDR3 is CASSEGAGAGADTQYF. DNA for the CDR3: TGTGCCAGCAGTGAAGGGGCGGGAGCCGGGGCAGATACGCAGTATTTT.

The chain uses TRBV6-5 and TRBJ1-2, with 8 positions matching TRBD1. V lost 2 bases and J lost 5; bases outside the gene matches: 4. The germline V gene encodes CDR1 MNHEY and CDR2 SVGAGI. The CDR3 is 14 amino acids. The CDR3 nucleotides read TGTGCCAGCAGTTACAACAGGGGGTCTTATGGCTACACCTTC. It codes for CASSYNRGSYGYTF.

The V and J genes are TRBV6-5 and TRBJ2-3; weak D call: TRBD2 (5 bases). Trimming took 6 bases from V and 6 from J, leaving 19 bases between them. Per the germline V gene, CDR1 is MNHEY and CDR2 is SVGAGI. CDR3 length: 15 residues. The CDR3 DNA reads as TGTGCCAGCAGCTCACCGGGATCTCGGACGGATACGCAGTATTTT. Translated: CASSSPGSRTDTQYF.

The CDR3: CATSRGGGSNQPQHF. The CDR3 DNA reads as TGTGCCACCAGCAGAGGCGGCGGGAGCAATCAGCCCCAGCATTTT. This sequence joins TRBV15 and TRBJ1-5, with D hard to call. Germline V lookup: CDR1 LNHNV, CDR2 YYDKDF (reference sequence). Between the trimmed V and J ends, which lost 1 base and 1 base, there was a span of 8 bases. The CDR3 length is 15 residues. Filled out from reference TRBV15 and TRBJ1-5, the complete variable domain reads DAMVIQNPRYQVTQFGKPVTLSCSQTLNHNVMYWYQQKSSQAPKLLFHYYDKDFNNEADTPDNFQSRRPNTSFCFLDIRSPGLGDTAMYLCATSRGGGSNQPQHFGDGTRLSIL.

Comments on this clone: The sample carries other DNA sequences with the same CDR3. J is TRBJ1-6 and V is TRBV27; TRBD1 agrees at 8 bases. The CDR3 extends over 16 amino acids. Per germline, CDR1 MNHEY and CDR2 SMNVEV (reference sequence). V shed 0 bases and J 5 bases; nucleotides not matched to a gene: 3. In DNA, the CDR3 is TGTGCCAGCAGTTTATCCGACAGGGGCAATAATTCACCCCTCCACTTT. Translated: CASSLSDRGNNSPLHF.

The chain carries TRBV18 and TRBJ2-4, with 9 bases matching TRBD2. This CDR3 region has 17 residues. Germline CDR1 KGHSH, CDR2 LQKENI. Trimming cost V 3 bases and J 0 bases; bases outside gene matches: 6. The CDR3 sequence is CASSPAPSGVAKNIQYF. DNA for the CDR3: TGTGCCAGCTCACCCGCTCCTAGCGGGGTAGCCAAAAACATTCAGTACTTC.

This clone is a singleton in its sample. V usage is TRBV27 and J usage is TRBJ1-5, with D possibly matching TRBD1 (5 bases). Germline CDR1 reads MNHEY; CDR2 reads SMNVEV (reference sequence). This CDR3 comprises 14 residues. V lost 8 bases and J lost 6, with 17 bases in between. CDR3 sequence: CASVPAGGFQPQHF. The CDR3, as DNA: TGTGCCAGCGTCCCCGCGGGGGGGTTTCAGCCCCAGCATTTT.

The chain employs TRBV6-5 and TRBJ1-2; 8 bases fit TRBD1. Trimming cost V 11 bases and J 8 bases; bases outside gene matches: 16. The CDR3 is made up of 14 amino acids. The germline V gene encodes CDR1 MNHEY and CDR2 SVGAGI. The CDR3 DNA is TGTGCCTTATATGACAGGGGAGGGTATCTGGGCTACACCTTC. Translated: CALYDRGGYLGYTF.